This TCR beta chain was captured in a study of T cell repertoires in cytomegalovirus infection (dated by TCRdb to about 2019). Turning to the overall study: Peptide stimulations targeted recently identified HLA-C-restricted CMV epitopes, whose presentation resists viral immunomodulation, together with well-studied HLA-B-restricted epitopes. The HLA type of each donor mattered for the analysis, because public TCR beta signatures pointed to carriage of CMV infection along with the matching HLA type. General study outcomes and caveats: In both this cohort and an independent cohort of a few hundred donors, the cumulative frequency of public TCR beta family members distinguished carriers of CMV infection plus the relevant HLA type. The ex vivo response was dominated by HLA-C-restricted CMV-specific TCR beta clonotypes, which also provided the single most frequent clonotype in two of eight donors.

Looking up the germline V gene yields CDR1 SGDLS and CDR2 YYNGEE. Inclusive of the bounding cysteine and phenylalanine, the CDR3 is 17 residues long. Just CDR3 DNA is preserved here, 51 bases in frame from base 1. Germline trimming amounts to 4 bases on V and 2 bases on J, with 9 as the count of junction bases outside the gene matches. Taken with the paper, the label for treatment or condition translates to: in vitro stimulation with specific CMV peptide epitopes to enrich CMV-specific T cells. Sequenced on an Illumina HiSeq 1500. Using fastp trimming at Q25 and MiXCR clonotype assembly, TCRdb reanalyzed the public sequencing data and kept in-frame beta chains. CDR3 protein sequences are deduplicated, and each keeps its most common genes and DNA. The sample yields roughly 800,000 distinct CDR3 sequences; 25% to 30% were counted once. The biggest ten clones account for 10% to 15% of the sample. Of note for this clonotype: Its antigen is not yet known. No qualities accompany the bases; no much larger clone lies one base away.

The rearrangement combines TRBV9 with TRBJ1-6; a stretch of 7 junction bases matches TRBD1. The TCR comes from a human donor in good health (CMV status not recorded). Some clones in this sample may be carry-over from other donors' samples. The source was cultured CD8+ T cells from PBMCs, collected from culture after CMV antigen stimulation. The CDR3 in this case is CASSPTGLGTYNSPLHF. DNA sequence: TGTGCCAGCAGCCCGACAGGGCTAGGTACCTATAATTCACCCCTCCACTTT.